The 10 T cell receptor beta chains reported below all come from one sample, sequenced in a study of T cells in Graves' hyperthyroidism and ophthalmopathy. Amplified TCR beta CDR3 regions derived from RNA transcripts. Carried out on the TCR CDR3, a first-round RT-PCR used the HTBI primer set. TCRdb ran MiXCR on the multiplex PCR reads and lists one entry per CDR3 protein. This table holds about 520,000 distinct CDR3 sequences, more than 20% found once. Sequences were obtained from blood. All receptors derive from a man aged 18 to 30 with Graves' hyperthyroidism.

This clonotype was recorded many times. V gene TRBV6-5 combines with J gene TRBJ2-6; D unclear. CDR3 length: 15 amino acids. Germline values: CDR1 MNHEY, CDR2 SVGAGI. Trimming took off 6 bases at V and 4 bases at J, with 13 bases between the two ends. The CDR3 here is CASRFSSSGANVLTF. CDR3 nucleotide sequence: TGTGCCAGCAGATTTTCGTCCTCCGGGGCCAACGTCCTGACTTTC.

This clonotype was seen ten or more times. The chain carries TRBV5-1 and TRBJ2-2; maybe TRBD1 (5 bases). Trimming pared 0 bases from V and 6 bases from J, leaving 12 bases between. This CDR3 has 15 residues. The germline gives CDR1 SGHRS, CDR2 YFSETQ. As DNA, the CDR3 is TGCGCCAGCAGCTTGGAAGCCAGGGTCGCCGGGGAGCTGTTTTTT. This sequence encodes CASSLEARVAGELFF.

For this clonotype: Its ends do not fully match the called genes, so a read error is possible. This chain joins TRBV4-2 and TRBJ1-2; D is uncertain. Germline V gene data show CDR1 as LGHNA and CDR2 as YNFKEQ. The CDR3 is 14 residues long. The DNA for the CDR3 is TGTGCCAGCAGCCAGAGAGGCGAGGGCTATGACTACACCTTC. It translates to CASSQRGEGYDYTF.

This clonotype has only a few counts. Being one base from a much bigger clone, this may be a read error. The chain uses TRBV7-9 and TRBJ1-1, with D uncertain. The V gene lost 2 bases and the J gene lost 4 bases, with 5 bases spanning the gap. Germline V gene sequence: CDR1 SEHNR, CDR2 FQNEAQ (reference sequence). The CDR3 has 12 residues. CDR3 nucleotides: TGTGCCAGCAGCTTAACGACCACTGAAGCTTTCTTT. Protein: CASSLTTTEAFF.

This clonotype was counted ten times or more. This chain uses TRBV11-2 with TRBJ2-7; D may be TRBD1 (6 bases). In germline, CDR1 is SGHAT, CDR2 FQNNGV. Trimming shortened V by 3 bases and J by 6 bases, and 12 bases separated the two germline ends. The CDR3 contains 13 residues. CDR3 nucleotide sequence: TGTGCCAGCAGCTTTGACAGGTCGGGCGAGCAGTACTTC. This translates into CASSFDRSGEQYF. Based on the CDR3 plus reference TRBV11-2 and TRBJ2-7, the full variable domain is EAGVAQSPRYKIIEKRQSVAFWCNPISGHATLYWYQQILGQGPKLLIQFQNNGVVDDSQLPKDRFSAERLKGVDSTLKIQPAKLEDSAVYLCASSFDRSGEQYFGPGTRLTVT.

This clonotype was observed at least ten times. The chain uses TRBV12-5 and TRBJ2-6, with 8 bases lining up with TRBD2. This CDR3 comprises 17 residues. After removal of 3 bases from V and 4 bases from J, the junction contained 8 bases not matched to a gene. Germline values: CDR1 LGHNT, CDR2 FRNRAP. CDR3 DNA sequence: TGTGCTAGTGGTTTCCCCTTTAGCGGGATGGGGGCCAACGTCCTGACTTTC. This sequence encodes CASGFPFSGMGANVLTF.

This chain joins TRBV9 and TRBJ2-2; 7 nucleotides agree with TRBD1. This CDR3 has 14 amino acids. V dropped 4 bases and J dropped 6; count of bases not matched to a gene: 6. Germline CDR1 is SGDLS and CDR2 is YYNGEE. CDR3 coding DNA: TGTGCCAGCAGCACCCTGACAGGGCCCGGGGAGCTGTTTTTT. Amino acid sequence: CASSTLTGPGELFF.

The sample holds many counts of this clonotype. The rearrangement joins TRBV6-4 to TRBJ1-2; weak D call: TRBD1 (5 bases). Germline values: CDR1 MRHNA, CDR2 SNTAGT. V dropped 0 bases and J dropped 4 bases, with 12 bases sitting between them. This CDR3 contains 15 residues. As DNA, the CDR3 is TGTGCCAGCAGTGACTCGCGGGGACCCAGCTATGGCTACACCTTC. Protein product: CASSDSRGPSYGYTF.

This clonotype was recorded many times. The chain recombines TRBV30 with TRBJ1-2; weak D call: TRBD1 (6 bases). Germline CDR1 and CDR2: GTSNPN and SVGIG (reference sequence). The CDR3 covers 16 residues. Trimming pared 7 bases from V and 0 bases from J, leaving 21 bases between. The CDR3 protein is CASPGERTGANYGYTF. CDR3 DNA sequence: TGTGCCTCCCCAGGGGAGCGCACCGGCGCTAACTATGGCTACACCTTC. Based on the CDR3 plus reference TRBV30 and TRBJ1-2, the full variable domain is SQTIHQWPATLVQPVGSPLSLECTVEGTSNPNLYWYRQAAGRGLQLLFYSVGIGQISSEVPQNLSASRPQDRQFILSSKKLLLSDSGFYLCASPGERTGANYGYTFGSGTRLTVV.

This clonotype was detected ten times or more. The genes are TRBV5-5 and TRBJ1-5; D perhaps matches TRBD1 (5 bases). Germline-derived CDR1 and CDR2 are SGHKS and YYEKEE (reference sequence). V lost 0 bases and J 6 bases, leaving 13 bases between the germline ends. The CDR3 has 15 residues. Here the CDR3 DNA reads TGTGCCAGCAGCTTGGTTAGGGCAGGGTCTCAGCCCCAGCATTTT. Translating gives CASSLVRAGSQPQHF.